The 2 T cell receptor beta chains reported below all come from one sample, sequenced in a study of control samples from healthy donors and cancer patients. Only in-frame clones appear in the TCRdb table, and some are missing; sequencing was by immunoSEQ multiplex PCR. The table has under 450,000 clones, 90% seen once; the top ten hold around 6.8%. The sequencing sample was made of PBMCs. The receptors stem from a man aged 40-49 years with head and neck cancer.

The CDR3 reads CASSYAGVETQYF. The DNA of the CDR3 is TGTGCCAGCAGTTACGCAGGGGTAGAGACCCAGTACTTC. V is TRBV6-5 and J is TRBJ2-5; D may be TRBD1 (6 bases). CDR1 and CDR2 from the germline V gene are MNHEY and SVGAGI. This CDR3 spans 13 amino acids. V dropped 2 bases and J dropped 4 bases, with 8 bases sitting between them.

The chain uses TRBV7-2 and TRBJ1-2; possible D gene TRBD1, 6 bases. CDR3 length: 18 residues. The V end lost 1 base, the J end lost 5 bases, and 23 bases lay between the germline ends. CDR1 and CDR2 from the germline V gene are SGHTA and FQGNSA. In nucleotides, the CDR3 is TGTGCCAGCAGCTTAGTTTTATGGGACACAGCCTCCTCTTATGGCTACACCTTC. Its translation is CASSLVLWDTASSYGYTF.